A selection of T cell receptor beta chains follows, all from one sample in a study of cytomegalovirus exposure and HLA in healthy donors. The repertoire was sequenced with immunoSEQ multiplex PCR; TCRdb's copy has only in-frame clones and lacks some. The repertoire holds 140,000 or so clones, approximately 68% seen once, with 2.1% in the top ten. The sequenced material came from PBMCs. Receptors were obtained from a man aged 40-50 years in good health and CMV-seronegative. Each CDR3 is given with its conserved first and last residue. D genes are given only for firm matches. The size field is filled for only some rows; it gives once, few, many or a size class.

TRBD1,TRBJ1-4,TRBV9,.,TGTGCCAGCAGCGTAACCCGGGACAGAAGTATTGAAAAACTGTTTTTT,CASSVTRDRSIEKLFF
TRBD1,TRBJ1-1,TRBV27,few,TGTGCCAGCAGAATTCTAGACAGGGGGAAAGCTTTCTTT,CASRILDRGKAFF
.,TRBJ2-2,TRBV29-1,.,TGCAGCGCTACCCTCCTGGACAGAATACAGCAGGGAAACGGCGGGGAGCTGTTTTTT,CSATLLDRIQQGNGGELFF
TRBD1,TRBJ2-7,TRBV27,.,TGTGCCAGCGGCCCGGGACAGATATACTACGAGCAGTACTTC,CASGPGQIYYEQYF
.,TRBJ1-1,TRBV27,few,TGTGCCAGCAGTTTCCTAGGAGGGGCGAGTGAAGCTTTCTTT,CASSFLGGASEAFF
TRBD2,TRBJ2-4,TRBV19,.,TGTGCCAGTAGCCTTGGACTAGCGGGGGGCAAAAACATTCAGTACTTC,CASSLGLAGGKNIQYF
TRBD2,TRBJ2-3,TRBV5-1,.,TGCGCCAGCAGCCCCCACGCGGGGGGGACAGATACGCAGTATTTT,CASSPHAGGTDTQYF
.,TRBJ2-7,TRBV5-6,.,TGTGCCAGCAGCTCCATAGGAGAGGGTGGTTACGAGCAGTACTTC,CASSSIGEGGYEQYF
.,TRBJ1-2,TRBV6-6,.,TGTGCCAGCAGTACACAGGATACCTATGGCTACACCTTC,CASSTQDTYGYTF
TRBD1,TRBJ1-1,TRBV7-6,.,TGTGCCAGCAGCTTAAGAGGGGGCGGCACTGAAGCTTTCTTT,CASSLRGGGTEAFF
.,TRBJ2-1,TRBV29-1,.,TGCAGCGTGGACGGACTCCACAGCTCCTACAATGAGCAGTTCTTC,CSVDGLHSSYNEQFF
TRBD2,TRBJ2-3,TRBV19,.,TGTGCCAGTAGTACTAGCGGGAGTTTGACAGATACGCAGTATTTT,CASSTSGSLTDTQYF
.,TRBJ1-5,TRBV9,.,TGTGCCAGCAACAAGGGGGGGGGCAATCAGCCCCAGCATTTT,CASNKGGGNQPQHF
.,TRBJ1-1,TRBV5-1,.,TGCGCCAGCAACTCGGACGGGGGTGACACTGAAGCTTTCTTT,CASNSDGGDTEAFF
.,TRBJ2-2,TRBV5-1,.,TGCGCCAGCAGCTTGTGGGGGGAGGACACCGGGGAGCTGTTTTTT,CASSLWGEDTGELFF
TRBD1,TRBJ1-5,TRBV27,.,TGTGCCAGCAGTCTAGGGACAGGTCATCAGCCCCAGCATTTT,CASSLGTGHQPQHF
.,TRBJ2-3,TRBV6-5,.,TGTGCCAGCAGTTACACACAGGGTGGCACAGATACGCAGTATTTT,CASSYTQGGTDTQYF
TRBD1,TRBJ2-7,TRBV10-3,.,TGTGCCATCAGGGGGACAGACTTATACGAGCAGTACTTC,CAIRGTDLYEQYF
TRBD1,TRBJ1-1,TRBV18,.,TGTGCCAGCTCGTCCTACAGGGGCTGGACTGAAGCTTTCTTT,CASSSYRGWTEAFF
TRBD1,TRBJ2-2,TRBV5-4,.,TGTGCCAGCAGCTCCCCCCCCGACAGGGGGGACACCGGGGAGCTGTTTTTT,CASSSPPDRGDTGELFF
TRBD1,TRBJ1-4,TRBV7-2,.,TGTGCCAGCAGCTCGGGACAGGGCCCCTGGGATGAAAAACTGTTTTTT,CASSSGQGPWDEKLFF
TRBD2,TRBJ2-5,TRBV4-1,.,TGCGCCAGCAGCCAAGTCGATAGCGGGGGGGCGCTCGGTCCCGAGACCCAGTACTTC,CASSQVDSGGALGPETQYF
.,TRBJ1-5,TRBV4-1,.,TGCGCCAGCAGCCAGAGTGCAGGGGGCAATCAGCCCCAGCATTTT,CASSQSAGGNQPQHF